The rows below give T cell receptor beta chains drawn from one sample of a study of blood T cell repertoires in COVID-19. Repertoires were generated with immunoSEQ multiplex PCR, while TCRdb's copy carries only in-frame clones and drops some. The table includes over 200,000 clones, 88% detected once. Sequencing was carried out using PBMCs or T cells enriched from blood (not recorded which). Every receptor here comes from a woman aged 25 to 45 who had been exposed to COVID-19. Each CDR3 is given with its conserved first and last residue. A D gene is named only where the DNA matches it firmly. Where a row states a size, it is once, few, many or the class of an expanded clone; other rows omit it.

j_gene	abundance	d_gene	v_gene	CDR3aa	CDR3nt
TRBJ2-1	few	TRBD1	TRBV5-1	CASLTGTGGYNEQFF	TGCGCCAGCCTTACCGGGACAGGGGGCTACAATGAGCAGTTCTTC
TRBJ2-2	.	TRBD2	TRBV3-1/TRBV3-2	CASSQVWLAGRTGELFF	TGTGCCAGCAGCCAAGTATGGCTAGCGGGGAGGACCGGGGAGCTGTTTTTT
TRBJ1-5	.	TRBD1	TRBV24-1	CATSDPPDRGNQPQHF	TGTGCCACCAGTGACCCCCCTGACAGGGGCAATCAGCCCCAGCATTTT
TRBJ1-1	.	.	TRBV24-1	CATRGDTPNTEAFF	TGTGCCACCAGGGGGGACACCCCGAACACTGAAGCTTTCTTT
TRBJ1-1	.	.	TRBV19	CASSNVAVEAFF	TGTGCCAGTAGTAATGTTGCGGTTGAAGCTTTCTTT
TRBJ2-5	.	TRBD2	TRBV19	CASSSLAGGPETQYF	TGTGCCAGTAGCTCCCTAGCGGGAGGGCCGGAGACCCAGTACTTC
TRBJ2-7	once	.	TRBV4-1	CASSQESAIVGEVHEQYF	TGCGCCAGCAGCCAAGAGTCCGCAATAGTGGGAGAGGTGCACGAGCAGTACTTC
TRBJ1-2	.	TRBD1	TRBV2	CASRDRGTANYGYTF	TGTGCCAGCAGGGACAGGGGGACAGCTAACTATGGCTACACCTTC
TRBJ2-7	few	.	TRBV5-1	CASSLLLTHDEQYF	TGCGCCAGCAGCTTGCTTCTAACCCACGACGAGCAGTACTTC
TRBJ1-5	once	.	TRBV28	CASSLPPRRRSNQPQHF	TGTGCCAGCAGTTTACCCCCCCGCAGGAGGAGCAATCAGCCCCAGCATTTT
TRBJ2-5	.	.	TRBV29-1	CSVGSGHPSNEETQYF	TGCAGCGTCGGATCGGGACACCCCAGTAACGAGGAGACCCAGTACTTC
TRBJ2-4	.	.	TRBV5-5	CASSSQTLLAKNIQYF	TGTGCCAGCAGCTCTCAGACTCTACTAGCCAAAAACATTCAGTACTTC
TRBJ1-1	.	.	TRBV6-1	CASSEEGVANTEAFF	TGTGCCAGCAGTGAAGAAGGGGTCGCGAACACTGAAGCTTTCTTT
TRBJ2-1	.	TRBD2	TRBV11-2	CASSLSGSSFYNEQFF	TGTGCCAGCAGCTTAAGCGGGAGTAGTTTCTACAATGAGCAGTTCTTC
TRBJ2-7	.	TRBD2	TRBV4-2	CASSQEGTSGTAYEQYF	TGTGCCAGCAGCCAAGAAGGGACTAGCGGAACCGCCTACGAGCAGTACTTC
TRBJ1-5	.	.	TRBV27	CASSSWRDSNQPQHF	TGTGCCAGCAGTTCTTGGAGGGATAGCAATCAGCCCCAGCATTTT
TRBJ2-7	.	.	TRBV6-1	CASSERGPRQYF	TGTGCCAGCAGTGAACGTGGCCCCCGGCAGTACTTC
TRBJ2-5	.	.	TRBV3-1/TRBV3-2	CASSPYQGWETQYF	TGTGCCAGCAGCCCGTATCAGGGCTGGGAGACCCAGTACTTC
TRBJ2-5	.	.	TRBV11-2	CASSVGILPQETQYF	TGTGCCAGCAGCGTGGGCATACTCCCTCAAGAGACCCAGTACTTC
TRBJ2-4	.	.	TRBV28	CASSFTVDIQYF	TGTGCCAGCAGTTTTACAGTGGACATTCAGTACTTC
TRBJ2-2	.	.	TRBV9	CASSVASFLARTGELFF	TGTGCCAGCAGCGTAGCGTCGTTCCTAGCGCGCACCGGGGAGCTGTTTTTT
TRBJ2-2	.	.	TRBV29-1	CSVTGRGPVAGELFF	TGCAGCGTTACCGGCCGAGGCCCCGTCGCCGGGGAGCTGTTTTTT
TRBJ1-2	.	TRBD1	TRBV5-1	CASSLTGFGDGYTF	TGCGCCAGCAGCCTGACAGGGTTCGGTGATGGCTACACCTTC
TRBJ1-5	.	TRBD1	TRBV2	CASSGIQGQGVNQPQHF	TGTGCCAGCAGTGGAATCCAAGGACAGGGGGTTAATCAGCCCCAGCATTTT
TRBJ2-4	once	.	TRBV5-1	CASSLGTGGDIQYF	TGCGCCAGCAGCTTGGGGACAGGAGGGGACATTCAGTACTTC
TRBJ2-7	.	.	TRBV7-9	CASGSKGVAGYEQYF	TGTGCCAGCGGATCTAAGGGGGTAGCGGGCTACGAGCAGTACTTC
TRBJ1-3	.	TRBD1	TRBV7-2	CASSRDRSENTIYF	TGTGCCAGCAGCCGGGACAGGTCAGAAAACACCATATATTTT
TRBJ2-3	.	.	TRBV29-1	CSVLRRPLTDTQYF	TGCAGCGTTTTAAGGAGGCCCCTCACAGATACGCAGTATTTT
TRBJ2-2	.	.	TRBV24-1	CATSRTGNTGELFF	TGTGCCACCTCCCGAACAGGAAACACCGGGGAGCTGTTTTTT
TRBJ2-1	.	TRBD1	TRBV27	CASRTGGMNEQFF	TGTGCCAGCAGGACAGGGGGTATGAATGAGCAGTTCTTC
TRBJ2-7	.	TRBD1	TRBV6-1	CASSEEGTGSYEQYF	TGTGCCAGCAGTGAAGAAGGGACAGGTTCGTACGAGCAGTACTTC
TRBJ2-7	.	.	TRBV6-4	CASSEGGFYEQYF	TGTGCCAGCAGTGAAGGAGGGTTTTACGAGCAGTACTTC
TRBJ2-1	.	TRBD1	TRBV7-9	CASSLAGDSQYNEQFF	TGTGCCAGCAGCTTAGCGGGGGACAGCCAGTACAATGAGCAGTTCTTC
TRBJ2-1	.	.	TRBV11-3	CASSIAPQGSEQFF	TGTGCCAGCAGTATAGCCCCTCAGGGTAGCGAGCAGTTCTTC
TRBJ2-1	once	TRBD2	TRBV19	CASSIALAGAGNEQFF	TGTGCCAGTAGTATAGCGCTAGCGGGAGCTGGTAATGAGCAGTTCTTC
TRBJ2-2	.	TRBD2	TRBV19	CASSRTSGKGGELFF	TGTGCCAGTAGTAGGACTAGCGGGAAAGGCGGGGAGCTGTTTTTT
TRBJ2-2	.	TRBD2	TRBV4-2	CASSQDRTSGTGELFF	TGTGCCAGCAGCCAAGATCGAACTAGCGGTACCGGGGAGCTGTTTTTT
TRBJ2-2	.	TRBD2	TRBV4-1	CASSHPWAGDTGELFF	TGCGCCAGCAGCCACCCTTGGGCGGGAGACACCGGGGAGCTGTTTTTT
TRBJ1-4	.	.	TRBV6-1	CASSERIAQEKLFF	TGTGCCAGCAGTGAACGTATCGCTCAGGAAAAACTGTTTTTT
TRBJ1-2	.	TRBD1	TRBV13	CASSTPIQGAWGYTF	TGTGCCAGCAGCACCCCGATACAGGGGGCGTGGGGCTACACCTTC
TRBJ2-1	.	TRBD2	TRBV7-9	CASSLGDGRYNEQFF	TGTGCCAGCAGCTTAGGCGACGGGAGGTACAATGAGCAGTTCTTC
TRBJ2-1	.	TRBD2	TRBV11-3	CASSLGIAGVSYNEQFF	TGTGCCAGCAGCTTAGGTATAGCGGGAGTCTCCTACAATGAGCAGTTCTTC
TRBJ2-1	.	.	TRBV2	CATQGKPHEQFF	TGTGCCACCCAGGGAAAACCTCATGAGCAGTTCTTC
TRBJ1-2	.	.	TRBV3-1/TRBV3-2	CASSRREKQRGYTF	TGTGCCAGCAGCCGCCGGGAAAAACAGCGTGGCTACACCTTC
TRBJ2-7	.	TRBD1	TRBV4-1	CASSQDDRGAFYEQYF	TGCGCCAGCAGCCAAGACGACAGGGGGGCCTTCTACGAGCAGTACTTC
TRBJ2-1	.	TRBD2	TRBV5-1	CASSSPTPRPASTGTNYNEQFF	TGCGCCAGCAGCTCTCCTACCCCCCGCCCCGCCAGTACCGGGACTAACTACAATGAGCAGTTCTTC
TRBJ1-1	.	.	TRBV30	CAWSAQAIEAFF	TGTGCCTGGAGTGCCCAGGCAATTGAAGCTTTCTTT